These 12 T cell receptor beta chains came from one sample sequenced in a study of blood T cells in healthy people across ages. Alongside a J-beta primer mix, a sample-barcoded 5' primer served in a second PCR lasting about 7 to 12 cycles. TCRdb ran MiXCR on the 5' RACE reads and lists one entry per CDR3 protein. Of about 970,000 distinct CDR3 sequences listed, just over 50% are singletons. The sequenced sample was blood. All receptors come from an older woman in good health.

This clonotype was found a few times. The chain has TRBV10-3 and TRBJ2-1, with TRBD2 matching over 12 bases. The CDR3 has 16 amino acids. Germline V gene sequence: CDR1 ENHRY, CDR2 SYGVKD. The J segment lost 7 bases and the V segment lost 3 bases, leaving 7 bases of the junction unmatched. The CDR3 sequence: CAISERLAGVGNEQFF. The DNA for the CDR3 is TGTGCCATCAGTGAACGACTAGCGGGAGTAGGAAATGAGCAGTTCTTC.

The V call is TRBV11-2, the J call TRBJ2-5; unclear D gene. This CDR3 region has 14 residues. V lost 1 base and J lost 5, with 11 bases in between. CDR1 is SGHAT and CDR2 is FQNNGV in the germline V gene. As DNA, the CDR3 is TGTGCCAGCAGCTTAGGTGTTAGCCTGGAGACCCAGTACTTC. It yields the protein CASSLGVSLETQYF.

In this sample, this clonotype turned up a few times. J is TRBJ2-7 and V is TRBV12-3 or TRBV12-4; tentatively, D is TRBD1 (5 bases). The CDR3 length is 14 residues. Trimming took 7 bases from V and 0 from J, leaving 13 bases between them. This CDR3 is CASIERDSSYEQYF. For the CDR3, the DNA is TGTGCCAGCATCGAGAGAGACAGCTCCTACGAGCAGTACTTC.

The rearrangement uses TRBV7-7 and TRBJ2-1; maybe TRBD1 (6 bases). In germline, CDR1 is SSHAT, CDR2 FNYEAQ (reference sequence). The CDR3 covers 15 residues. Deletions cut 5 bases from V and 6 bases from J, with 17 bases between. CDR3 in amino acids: CASSPRTAPINEQFF. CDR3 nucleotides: TGTGCCAGCAGCCCCCGGACAGCCCCCATCAATGAGCAGTTCTTC.

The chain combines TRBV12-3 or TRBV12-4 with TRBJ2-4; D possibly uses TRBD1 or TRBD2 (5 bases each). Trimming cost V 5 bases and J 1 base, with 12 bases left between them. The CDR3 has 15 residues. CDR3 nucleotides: TGTGCCAGCAGTCCAGGAAGGGACGCCAAAAACATTCAGTACTTC. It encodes CASSPGRDAKNIQYF.

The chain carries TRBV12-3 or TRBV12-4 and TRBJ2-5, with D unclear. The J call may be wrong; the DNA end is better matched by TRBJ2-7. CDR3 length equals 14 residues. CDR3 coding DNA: TGTGCCAGCAGTTTAGATCCGAGAGGTCACGAGCAGTACTTC. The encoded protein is CASSLDPRGHEQYF.

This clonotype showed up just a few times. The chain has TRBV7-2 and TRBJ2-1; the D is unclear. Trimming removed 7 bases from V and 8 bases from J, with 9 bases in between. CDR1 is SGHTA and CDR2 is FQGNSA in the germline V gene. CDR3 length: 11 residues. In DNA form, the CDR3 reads TGTGCCAGCACCATCTCCTATGAGCAGTTCTTC. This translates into CASTISYEQFF.

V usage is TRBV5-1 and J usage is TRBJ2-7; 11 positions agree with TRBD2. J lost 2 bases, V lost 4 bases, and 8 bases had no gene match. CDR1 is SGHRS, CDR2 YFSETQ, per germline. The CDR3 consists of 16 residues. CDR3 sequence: CASSASGRSGPYEQYF. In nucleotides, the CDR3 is TGCGCCAGCAGCGCTAGCGGGAGGTCTGGGCCCTACGAGCAGTACTTC.

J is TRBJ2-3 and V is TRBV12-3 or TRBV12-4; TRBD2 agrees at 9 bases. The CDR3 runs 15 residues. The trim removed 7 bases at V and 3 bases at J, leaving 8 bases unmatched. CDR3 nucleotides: TGTGCCAGCAAGGTAGCGGGAGTAGTTACAGATACGCAGTATTTT. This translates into CASKVAGVVTDTQYF.

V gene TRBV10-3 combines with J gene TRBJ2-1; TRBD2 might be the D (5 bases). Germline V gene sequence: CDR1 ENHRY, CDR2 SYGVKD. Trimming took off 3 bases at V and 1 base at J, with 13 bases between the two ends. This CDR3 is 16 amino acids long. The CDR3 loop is CAISDTTSLSYNEQFF. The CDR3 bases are TGTGCCATCAGTGACACTACTAGTTTATCCTACAATGAGCAGTTCTTC.

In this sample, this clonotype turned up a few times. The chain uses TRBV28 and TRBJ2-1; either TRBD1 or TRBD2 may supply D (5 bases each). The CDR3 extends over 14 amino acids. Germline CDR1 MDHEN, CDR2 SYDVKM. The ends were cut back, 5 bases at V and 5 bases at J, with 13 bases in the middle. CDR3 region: CASSLQGSDNEQFF. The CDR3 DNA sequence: TGTGCCAGCAGTCTTCAGGGTAGCGACAATGAGCAGTTCTTC.

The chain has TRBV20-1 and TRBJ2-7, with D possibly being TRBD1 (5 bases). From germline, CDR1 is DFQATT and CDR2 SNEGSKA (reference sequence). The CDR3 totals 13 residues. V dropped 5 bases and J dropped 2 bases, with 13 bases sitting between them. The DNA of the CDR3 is TGCAGTGCTCCCAGGGTGGCCGCCTACGAGCAGTACTTC. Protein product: CSAPRVAAYEQYF.